The entry that follows covers one T cell receptor beta chain sequence. The CDR3 length is 13 residues. The V end lost 3 bases, the J end lost 6 bases, and 8 bases lay between the germline ends. Germline lookup yields CDR1 MGHRA and CDR2 YSYEKL. This sample was taken from a study of control samples from healthy donors and cancer patients. Clones were sequenced by immunoSEQ multiplex PCR, and TCRdb holds only the in-frame ones, with some missing. Of some 44,000 clones listed, 70% are singletons. The chain uses TRBV4-1 and TRBJ2-2; D call uncertain. The receptor was derived from a male donor with melanoma. Material for sequencing was formalin-fixed, paraffin-embedded tissue. This chain's CDR3 is CASSQRGSGELFF. CDR3 nucleotide sequence: TGCGCCAGCAGCCAGCGTGGATCCGGGGAGCTGTTTTTT.